The subject of this entry is one TCR beta chain. In germline, CDR1 is MNHEY, CDR2 SVGAGI. Trimming left V 2 bases short and J 2 bases short, with 19 bases between. CDR3 length: 17 amino acids. The entry originates in a study of T cells in Graves' hyperthyroidism and ophthalmopathy. It was RNA transcripts that yielded the amplified TCR beta CDR3 regions. The study used the HTBI primer set for a first-round RT-PCR of the TCR CDR3. A single record per CDR3 protein comes from TCRdb applying MiXCR to the multiplex PCR reads. The profile shows fewer than 550,000 distinct CDR3 sequences, approximately 25% of them singletons.

Sequencing was done on a sample of blood. V and J are TRBV6-5 and TRBJ2-7, with no clear D. The receptor's source is a woman aged 25 to 45 with Graves' ophthalmopathy. Here the CDR3 reads CASSYQQNLHTTYEQYF. Written as DNA, the CDR3 is TGTGCCAGCAGTTACCAACAGAACCTACATACCACCTACGAGCAGTACTTC.